These T cell receptor beta chains were read from a single sample in a study of control samples from healthy donors and cancer patients. Method: immunoSEQ multiplex PCR; TCRdb's copy keeps in-frame clones and lacks some. This sample yields about 82,000 clones, of which around 94% are seen a single time; 4.8% belongs to the top ten. Material: blood. These receptors were collected from a woman aged 18-30 years in good health. CDR3s include the opening cysteine and the closing phenylalanine or tryptophan. Each record gives: V gene, CDR3 protein.

v_gene: TRBV28; CDR3aa: CASSFMGDYGYTF
v_gene: TRBV15; CDR3aa: CATSRDRAFTDTQYF
v_gene: TRBV9; CDR3aa: CASSGGQSNQPQHF
v_gene: TRBV19; CDR3aa: CASNRVNSNQPQHF
v_gene: TRBV7-9; CDR3aa: CASSLWQGADEQYF
v_gene: TRBV10-3; CDR3aa: CAISSTGVDYGYTF
v_gene: TRBV18; CDR3aa: CASSPRQSLEAFF
v_gene: TRBV5-5; CDR3aa: CASSHRDPGGDTQYF
v_gene: TRBV20-1; CDR3aa: CSAPTGYGYTF
v_gene: TRBV6-5; CDR3aa: CASSYSSGGYNEQFF
v_gene: TRBV27; CDR3aa: CASSDSGRSYNEQFF
v_gene: TRBV9; CDR3aa: CASSEGGRTNRNEQYF
v_gene: TRBV11-3; CDR3aa: CASSLDHLGVVPGNTIYF
v_gene: TRBV25-1; CDR3aa: CASIPGITTRNIQYF
v_gene: TRBV10-1; CDR3aa: CASSRGTAEAFF
v_gene: TRBV16; CDR3aa: CASSQSGGGAGYTF
v_gene: TRBV18; CDR3aa: CASSPRPGSGPSYEQYF
v_gene: TRBV5-6; CDR3aa: CASSPGTGSEQYF
v_gene: TRBV18; CDR3aa: CASSPRVQGPPNTGELFF